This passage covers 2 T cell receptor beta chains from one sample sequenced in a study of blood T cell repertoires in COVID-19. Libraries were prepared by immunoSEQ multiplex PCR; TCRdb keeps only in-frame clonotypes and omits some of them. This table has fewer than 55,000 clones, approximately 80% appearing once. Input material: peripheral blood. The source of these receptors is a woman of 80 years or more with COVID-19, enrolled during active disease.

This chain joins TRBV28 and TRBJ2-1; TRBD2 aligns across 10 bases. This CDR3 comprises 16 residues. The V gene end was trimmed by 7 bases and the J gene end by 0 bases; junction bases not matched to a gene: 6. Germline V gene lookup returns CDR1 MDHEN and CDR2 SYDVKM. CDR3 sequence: CASIAGGRSSYNEQFF. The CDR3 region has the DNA TGTGCCAGCATAGCGGGGGGACGCAGCTCCTACAATGAGCAGTTCTTC.

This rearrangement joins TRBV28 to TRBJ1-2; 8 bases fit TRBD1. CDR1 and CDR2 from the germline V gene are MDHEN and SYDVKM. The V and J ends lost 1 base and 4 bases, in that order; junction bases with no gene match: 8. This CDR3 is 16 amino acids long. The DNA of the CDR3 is TGTGCCAGCAGTTTATATGAGACAGGGGATCGCTATGGCTACACCTTC. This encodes CASSLYETGDRYGYTF.